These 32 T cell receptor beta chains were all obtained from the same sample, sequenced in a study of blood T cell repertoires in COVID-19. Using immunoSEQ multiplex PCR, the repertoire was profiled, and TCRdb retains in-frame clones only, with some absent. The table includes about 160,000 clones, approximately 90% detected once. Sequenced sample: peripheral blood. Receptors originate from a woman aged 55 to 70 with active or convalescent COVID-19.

The DNA of the CDR3 is TGCGCCAGCAGCGTTGACAGGGGTGCGGCTGAAGCTTTCTTT. Amino acids: CASSVDRGAAEAFF. The chain joins TRBV5-1 to TRBJ1-1, with 8 bases lining up with TRBD1. CDR1 is SGHRS and CDR2 is YFSETQ in the germline V gene. The ends lost 4 bases at V and 6 bases at J; junction bases unmatched: 8. CDR3 length: 14 residues.

CDR3 nucleotide sequence: TGTGCCAGCAGCCTAACGGACAGCTCCTATAATTCACCCCTCCACTTT. It codes for CASSLTDSSYNSPLHF. The V call is TRBV9, the J call TRBJ1-6; perhaps TRBD1 as D (6 bases). The germline CDR1 and CDR2 sequences are SGDLS and YYNGEE. V was shortened by 4 bases and J by 0 bases, with 11 bases between the two germline ends. The CDR3 consists of 16 residues. The full variable domain, its missing parts supplied by reference TRBV9 and TRBJ1-6, is DSGVTQTPKHLITATGQRVTLRCSPRSGDLSVYWYQQSLDQGLQFLIQYYNGEERAKGNILERFSAQQFPDLHSELNLSSLELGDSALYFCASSLTDSSYNSPLHFGNGTRLTVT.

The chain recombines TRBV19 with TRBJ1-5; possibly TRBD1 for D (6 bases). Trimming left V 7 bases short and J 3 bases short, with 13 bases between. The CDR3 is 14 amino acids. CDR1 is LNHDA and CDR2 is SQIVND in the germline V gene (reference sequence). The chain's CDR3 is CASTRQASNQPQHF. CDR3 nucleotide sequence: TGTGCCAGTACTAGACAGGCCTCCAATCAGCCCCAGCATTTT. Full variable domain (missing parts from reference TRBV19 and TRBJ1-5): DGGITQSPKYLFRKEGQNVTLSCEQNLNHDAMYWYRQDPGQGLRLIYYSQIVNDFQKGDIAEGYSVSREKKESFPLTVTSAQKNPTAFYLCASTRQASNQPQHFGDGTRLSIL.

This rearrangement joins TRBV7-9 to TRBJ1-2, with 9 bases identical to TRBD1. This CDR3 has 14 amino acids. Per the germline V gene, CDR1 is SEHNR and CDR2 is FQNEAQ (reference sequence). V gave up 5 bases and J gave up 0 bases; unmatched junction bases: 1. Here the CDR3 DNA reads TGTGCCAGCAGCCGACAGGGGGCTAACTATGGCTACACCTTC. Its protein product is CASSRQGANYGYTF.

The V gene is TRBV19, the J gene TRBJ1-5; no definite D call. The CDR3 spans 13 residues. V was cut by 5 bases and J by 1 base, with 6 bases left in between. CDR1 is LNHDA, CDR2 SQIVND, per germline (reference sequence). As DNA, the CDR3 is TGTGCCAGTAGTTTCCAGAGCAATCAGCCCCAGCATTTT. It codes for CASSFQSNQPQHF.

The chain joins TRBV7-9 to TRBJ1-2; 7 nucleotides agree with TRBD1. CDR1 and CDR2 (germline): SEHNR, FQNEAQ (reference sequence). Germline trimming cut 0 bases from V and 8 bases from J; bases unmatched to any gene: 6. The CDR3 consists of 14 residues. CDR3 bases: TGTGCCAGCAGCTTAGCCTCCGGGACAGCCGGCTACACCTTC. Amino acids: CASSLASGTAGYTF.

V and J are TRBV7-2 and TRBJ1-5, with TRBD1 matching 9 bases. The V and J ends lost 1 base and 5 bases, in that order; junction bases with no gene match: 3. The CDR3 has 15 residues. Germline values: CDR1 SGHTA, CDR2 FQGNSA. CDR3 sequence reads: CASSLGTGEYQPQHF. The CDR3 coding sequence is TGTGCCAGCAGCTTAGGGACAGGGGAATATCAGCCCCAGCATTTT.

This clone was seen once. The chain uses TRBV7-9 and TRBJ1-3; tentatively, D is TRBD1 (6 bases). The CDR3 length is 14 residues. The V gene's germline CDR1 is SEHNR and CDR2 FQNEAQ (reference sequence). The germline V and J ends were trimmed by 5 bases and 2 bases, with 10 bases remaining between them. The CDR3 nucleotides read TGTGCCAGCAGCCAATACAGGGCTGGAAACACCATATATTTT. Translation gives CASSQYRAGNTIYF.

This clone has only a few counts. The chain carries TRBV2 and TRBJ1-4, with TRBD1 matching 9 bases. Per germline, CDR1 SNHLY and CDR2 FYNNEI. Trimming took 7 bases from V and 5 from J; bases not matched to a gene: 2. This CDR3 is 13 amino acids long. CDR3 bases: TGTGCCAGCATTGGGACAGGGAATGAAAAACTGTTTTTT. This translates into CASIGTGNEKLFF.

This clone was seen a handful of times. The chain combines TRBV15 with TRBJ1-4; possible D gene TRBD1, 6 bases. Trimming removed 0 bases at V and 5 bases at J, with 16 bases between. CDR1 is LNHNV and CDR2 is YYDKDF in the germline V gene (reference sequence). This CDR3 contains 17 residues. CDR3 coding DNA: TGTGCCACCAGCAGAGATCGAGGCGGCACAGGGAATGAAAAACTGTTTTTT. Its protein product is CATSRDRGGTGNEKLFF.

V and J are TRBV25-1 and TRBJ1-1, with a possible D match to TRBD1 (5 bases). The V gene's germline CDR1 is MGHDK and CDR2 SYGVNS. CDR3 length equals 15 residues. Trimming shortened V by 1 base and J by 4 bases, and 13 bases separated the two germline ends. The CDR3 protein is CASSELGVGRTEAFF. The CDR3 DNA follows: TGTGCCAGCAGTGAATTAGGGGTAGGGCGCACTGAAGCTTTCTTT.

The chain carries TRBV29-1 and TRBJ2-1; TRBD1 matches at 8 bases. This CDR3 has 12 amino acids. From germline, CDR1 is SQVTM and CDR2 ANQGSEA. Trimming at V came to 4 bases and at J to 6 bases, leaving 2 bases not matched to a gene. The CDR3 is CSVVDRVNEQFF. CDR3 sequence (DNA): TGCAGCGTTGTGGACAGGGTCAATGAGCAGTTCTTC.

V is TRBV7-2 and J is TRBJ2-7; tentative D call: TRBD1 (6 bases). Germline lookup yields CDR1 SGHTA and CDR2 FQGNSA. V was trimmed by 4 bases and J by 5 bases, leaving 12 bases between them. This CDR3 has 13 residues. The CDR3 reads CASSSGTSHEQYF. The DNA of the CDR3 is TGTGCCAGCAGCTCCGGGACATCCCACGAGCAGTACTTC.

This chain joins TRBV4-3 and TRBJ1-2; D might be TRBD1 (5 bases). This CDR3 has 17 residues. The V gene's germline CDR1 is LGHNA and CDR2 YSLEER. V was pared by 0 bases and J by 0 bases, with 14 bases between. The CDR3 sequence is CASSQDYRGGANYGYTF. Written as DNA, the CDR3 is TGCGCCAGCAGCCAAGACTATCGAGGAGGGGCTAACTATGGCTACACCTTC.

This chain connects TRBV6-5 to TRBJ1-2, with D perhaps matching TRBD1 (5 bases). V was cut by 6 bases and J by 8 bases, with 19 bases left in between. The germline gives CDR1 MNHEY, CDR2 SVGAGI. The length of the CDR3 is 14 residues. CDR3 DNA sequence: TGTGCCAGCAGGCCATCTCAGGGATTGGGAGGCTACACCTTC. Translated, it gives CASRPSQGLGGYTF.

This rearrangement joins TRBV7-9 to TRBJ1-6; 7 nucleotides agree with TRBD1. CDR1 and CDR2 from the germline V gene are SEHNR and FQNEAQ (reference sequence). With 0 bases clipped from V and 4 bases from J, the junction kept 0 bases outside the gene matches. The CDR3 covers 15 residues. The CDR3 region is CASSLAGQYNSPLHF. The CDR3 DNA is TGTGCCAGCAGCTTAGCGGGACAGTATAATTCACCCCTCCACTTT. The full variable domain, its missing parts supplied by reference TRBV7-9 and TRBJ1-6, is DTGVSQNPRHKITKRGQNVTFRCDPISEHNRLYWYRQTLGQGPEFLTYFQNEAQLEKSRLLSDRFSAERPKGSFSTLEIQRTEQGDSAMYLCASSLAGQYNSPLHFGNGTRLTVT.

The CDR3 DNA reads TGTGCCAGCAGCCCAATGACGGCAGGCTACGAGCAGTACTTC. Translating it yields CASSPMTAGYEQYF. The chain couples TRBV5-6 to TRBJ2-7; no clear D gene. The ends were cut back, 4 bases at V and 3 bases at J, with 14 bases in the middle. This CDR3 contains 14 residues. Germline V gives CDR1 SGHDT, CDR2 YYEEEE.

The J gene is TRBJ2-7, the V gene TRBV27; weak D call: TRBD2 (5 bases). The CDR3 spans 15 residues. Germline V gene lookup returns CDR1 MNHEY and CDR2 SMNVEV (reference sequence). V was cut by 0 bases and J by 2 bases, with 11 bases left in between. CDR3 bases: TGTGCCAGCAGTTTATCGTCGGGGAATGCCTACGAGCAGTACTTC. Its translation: CASSLSSGNAYEQYF.

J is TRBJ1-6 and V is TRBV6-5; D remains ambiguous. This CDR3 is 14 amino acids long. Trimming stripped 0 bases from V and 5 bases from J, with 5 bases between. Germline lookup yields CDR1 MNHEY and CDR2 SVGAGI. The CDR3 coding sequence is TGTGCCAGCAGTTACTCTCCAGATAATTCACCCCTCCACTTT. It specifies CASSYSPDNSPLHF.

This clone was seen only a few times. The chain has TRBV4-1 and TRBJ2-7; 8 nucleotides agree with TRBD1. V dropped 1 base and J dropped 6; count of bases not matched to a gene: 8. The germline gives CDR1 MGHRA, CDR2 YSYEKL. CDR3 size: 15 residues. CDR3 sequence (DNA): TGCGCCAGCAGCCAAGCCCCGGGACAGGCCCTCGAGCAGTACTTC. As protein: CASSQAPGQALEQYF.

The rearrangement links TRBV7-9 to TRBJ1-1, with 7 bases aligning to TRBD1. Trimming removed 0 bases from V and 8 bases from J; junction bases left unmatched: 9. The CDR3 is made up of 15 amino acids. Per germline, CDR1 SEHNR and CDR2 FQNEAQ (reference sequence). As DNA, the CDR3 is TGTGCCAGCAGCTTAGCAGGGACAGCCCTGACCGAAGCTTTCTTT. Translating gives CASSLAGTALTEAFF.

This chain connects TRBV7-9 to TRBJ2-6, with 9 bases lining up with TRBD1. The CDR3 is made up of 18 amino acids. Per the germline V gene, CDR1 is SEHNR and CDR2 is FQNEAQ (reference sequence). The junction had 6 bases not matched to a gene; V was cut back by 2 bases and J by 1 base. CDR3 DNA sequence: TGTGCCAGCAGCTTAAGGGGACAGGGCAAATCTGGGGCCAACGTCCTGACTTTC. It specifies CASSLRGQGKSGANVLTF.

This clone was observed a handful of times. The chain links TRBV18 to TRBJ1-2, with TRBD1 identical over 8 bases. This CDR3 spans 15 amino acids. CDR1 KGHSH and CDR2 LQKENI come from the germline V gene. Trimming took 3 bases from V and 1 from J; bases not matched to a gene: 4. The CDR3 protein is CASSPQGQVNYGYTF. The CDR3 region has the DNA TGTGCCAGCTCACCCCAGGGACAGGTTAACTATGGCTACACCTTC.

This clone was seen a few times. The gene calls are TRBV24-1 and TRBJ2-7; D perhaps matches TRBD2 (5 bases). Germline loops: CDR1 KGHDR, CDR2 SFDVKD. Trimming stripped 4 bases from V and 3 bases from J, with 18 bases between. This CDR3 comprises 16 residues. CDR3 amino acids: CATSDRRGTVYYEQYF. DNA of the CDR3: TGTGCCACCAGTGACCGACGGGGTACGGTATACTACGAGCAGTACTTC.

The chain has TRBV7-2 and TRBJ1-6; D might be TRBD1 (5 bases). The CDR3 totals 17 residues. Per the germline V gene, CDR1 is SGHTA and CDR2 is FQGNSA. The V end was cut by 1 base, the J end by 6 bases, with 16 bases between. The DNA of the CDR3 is TGTGCCAGCAGCTTAGTCGGGGGGACGGCCCTTAATTCACCCCTCCACTTT. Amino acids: CASSLVGGTALNSPLHF.

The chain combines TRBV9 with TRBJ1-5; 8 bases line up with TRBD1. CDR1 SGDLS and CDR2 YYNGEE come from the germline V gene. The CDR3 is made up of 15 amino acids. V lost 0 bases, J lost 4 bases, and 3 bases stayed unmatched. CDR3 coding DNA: TGTGCCAGCAGCGTAGATGGACAGGGAAATCAGCCCCAGCATTTT. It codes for CASSVDGQGNQPQHF.

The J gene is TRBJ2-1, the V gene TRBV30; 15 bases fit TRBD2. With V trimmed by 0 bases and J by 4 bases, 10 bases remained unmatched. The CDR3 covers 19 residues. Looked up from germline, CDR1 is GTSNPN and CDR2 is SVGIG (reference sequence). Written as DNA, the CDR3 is TGTGCCTGGAGTGTTGGACTAGCGGGGGGGCCGAGGCCTTACAATGAGCAGTTCTTC. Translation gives CAWSVGLAGGPRPYNEQFF.

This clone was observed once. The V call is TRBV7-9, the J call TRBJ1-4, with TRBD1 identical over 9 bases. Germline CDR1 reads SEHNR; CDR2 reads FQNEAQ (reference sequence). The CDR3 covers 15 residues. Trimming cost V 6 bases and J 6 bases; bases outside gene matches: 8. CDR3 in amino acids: CASRQQGAIDEKLFF. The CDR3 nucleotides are TGTGCCAGCAGACAACAGGGGGCGATTGATGAAAAACTGTTTTTT.

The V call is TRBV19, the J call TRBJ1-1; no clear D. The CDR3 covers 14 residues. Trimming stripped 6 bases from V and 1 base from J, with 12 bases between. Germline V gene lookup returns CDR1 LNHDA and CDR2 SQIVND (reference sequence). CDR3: CASRPQSRNTEAFF. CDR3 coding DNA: TGTGCCAGTAGACCACAATCTCGGAACACTGAAGCTTTCTTT.

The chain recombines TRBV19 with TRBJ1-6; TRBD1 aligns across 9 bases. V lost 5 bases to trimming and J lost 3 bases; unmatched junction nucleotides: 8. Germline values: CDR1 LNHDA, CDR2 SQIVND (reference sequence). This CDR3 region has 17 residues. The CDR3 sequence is CASSAIQGAVYNSPLHF. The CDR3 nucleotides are TGTGCCAGTAGTGCGATACAGGGGGCAGTCTATAATTCACCCCTCCACTTT.

DNA for the CDR3: TGTGCCAGCAGCTCAGGACAGGGGGCGCTGAGTGAGAGGAACACCGGGGAGCTGTTTTTT. This encodes CASSSGQGALSERNTGELFF. The chain recombines TRBV9 with TRBJ2-2; 11 nucleotides line up with TRBD1. The CDR3 is 20 residues long. After removal of 4 bases from V and 1 base from J, the junction contained 15 bases not matched to a gene. Germline loops: CDR1 SGDLS, CDR2 YYNGEE. The variable domain in full, with the rest retrieved from reference TRBV9 and TRBJ2-2, is DSGVTQTPKHLITATGQRVTLRCSPRSGDLSVYWYQQSLDQGLQFLIQYYNGEERAKGNILERFSAQQFPDLHSELNLSSLELGDSALYFCASSSGQGALSERNTGELFFGEGSRLTVL.

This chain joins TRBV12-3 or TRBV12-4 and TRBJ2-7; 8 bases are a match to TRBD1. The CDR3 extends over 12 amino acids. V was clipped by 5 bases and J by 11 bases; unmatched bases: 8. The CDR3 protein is CASSPGQEKKYF. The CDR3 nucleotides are TGTGCCAGCAGTCCGGGACAGGAAAAAAAGTACTTC.